A single sample gave rise to the 11 T cell receptor beta chains below, sequenced in a study of human T cells and chemical hapten exposure. Time point: pre-sensitization, week 0. Treatment indicated: therapeutic diphenylcyclopropenone sensitization with weekly scalp DPC. TCRdb analysed the RACE reads with MiXCR anew, one entry per CDR3 protein. The data show around 300,000 distinct CDR3 sequences, 5% to 6.5% seen once. Specimen: whole blood, collected in connection with sensitization to the hapten diphenylcyclopropenone (DPC). The receptors were gathered from a woman younger than 30 with alopecia areata. Some clones in this sample may be carry-over from other donors' samples.

This clonotype was observed a few times. The rearrangement uses TRBV5-1 and TRBJ2-3; D gene unclear. Germline CDR1 SGHRS, CDR2 YFSETQ. Trimming removed 4 bases at V and 2 bases at J, with 8 bases between. The CDR3 runs 13 residues. The CDR3 DNA follows: TGCGCCAGCAGCGAGACGAACACAGATACGCAGTATTTT. Protein product: CASSETNTDTQYF.

The CDR3 DNA follows: TGTGCCATCAGTGAGTGGGGGAGCTCGGGTGGCACAGATACGCAGTATTTT. Amino acid sequence: CAISEWGSSGGTDTQYF. The chain employs TRBV10-3 and TRBJ2-3; possibly TRBD1 or TRBD2 for D (5 bases each). CDR1 and CDR2 from the germline V gene are ENHRY and SYGVKD. V shed 1 base and J shed 1 base, with 15 bases lying between them. The CDR3 length is 17 residues.

At least ten counts were recorded for this clonotype. This sequence joins TRBV12-3 or TRBV12-4 and TRBJ1-5; 7 bases are a match to TRBD1. This CDR3 is built from 14 residues. Germline trimming cut 4 bases from V and 5 bases from J; bases unmatched to any gene: 5. The CDR3 here is CASSSRQGYQPQHF. Written as DNA, the CDR3 is TGTGCCAGCAGTTCAAGACAGGGATATCAGCCCCAGCATTTT.

This clonotype was counted ten times or more. V and J are TRBV20-1 and TRBJ1-5, with 8 nucleotides matching TRBD1. Germline assignment: CDR1 DFQATT and CDR2 SNEGSKA (reference sequence). V was clipped by 6 bases and J by 7 bases; unmatched bases: 14. CDR3 length: 15 amino acids. CDR3 nucleotide sequence: TGCAGTGCAGCGGACAGGGCTACCGAGGGGCAGCCCCAGCATTTT. Amino acid sequence: CSAADRATEGQPQHF.

The chain joins TRBV27 to TRBJ1-2; D may be TRBD1 (5 bases). This CDR3 is 16 amino acids long. Germline loops: CDR1 MNHEY, CDR2 SMNVEV (reference sequence). V was cut by 2 bases and J by 0 bases, with 13 bases left in between. CDR3 amino acids: CASSLVQGKANYGYTF. The CDR3 DNA reads TGTGCCAGCAGTTTAGTGCAGGGAAAAGCTAACTATGGCTACACCTTC.

This clonotype showed up just a few times. CDR3: CASSLGTGGYGYTF. As DNA, the CDR3 is TGTGCCAGCAGTTTAGGGACAGGTGGCTATGGCTACACCTTC. This chain joins TRBV27 and TRBJ1-2, with 8 bases matching TRBD1. With 2 bases clipped from V and 4 bases from J, the junction kept 3 bases outside the gene matches. CDR3 length: 14 residues. CDR1 MNHEY and CDR2 SMNVEV come from the germline V gene (reference sequence).

This rearrangement joins TRBV4-3 to TRBJ2-7, with 9 bases aligning to TRBD1. Looked up from germline, CDR1 is LGHNA and CDR2 is YSLEER. J gave up 0 bases and V 8 bases, and 14 bases lay outside the gene matches. The CDR3 spans 17 residues. CDR3 coding DNA: TGCGCCAGCCGAGGACAGGGGCCAACCCGCTGCTCCTACGAGCAGTACTTC. Translating it yields CASRGQGPTRCSYEQYF.

This clonotype was seen repeatedly, ten times or more. The chain combines TRBV2 with TRBJ2-5; D gene uncertain. This CDR3 comprises 12 residues. CDR1 SNHLY and CDR2 FYNNEI come from the germline V gene. V lost 0 bases and J lost 2, with 1 base in between. CDR3 coding DNA: TGTGCCAGCAGTGAAGCGCAAGAGACCCAGTACTTC. Translating it yields CASSEAQETQYF. The full variable domain, rest sourced from reference TRBV2 and TRBJ2-5, is EPEVTQTPSHQVTQMGQEVILRCVPISNHLYFYWYRQILGQKVEFLVSFYNNEISEKSEIFDDQFSVERPDGSNFTLKIRSTKLEDSAMYFCASSEAQETQYFGPGTRLLVL.

The rearrangement links TRBV4-1 to TRBJ1-4; tentative D call: TRBD1 (5 bases). V was clipped by 0 bases and J by 7 bases, with 6 bases between them. The CDR3 has 13 residues. CDR1 MGHRA and CDR2 YSYEKL come from the germline V gene. The CDR3 reads CASSQDQGEKLFF. For the CDR3, the DNA is TGCGCCAGCAGCCAAGATCAGGGTGAAAAACTGTTTTTT.

The genes are TRBV12-3 or TRBV12-4 and TRBJ2-5; 8 positions agree with TRBD1. Trimming took 5 bases from V and 5 from J; bases not matched to a gene: 7. This CDR3 contains 14 residues. In nucleotides, the CDR3 is TGTGCCAGCAGTATCCCAGGGGGCATTGAGACCCAGTACTTC. This gives the protein CASSIPGGIETQYF.

At least ten counts were recorded for this clonotype. The V and J genes are TRBV3-1 and TRBJ2-3, with unresolved D. Germline values: CDR1 LGHDT, CDR2 YNNKEL (reference sequence). CDR3 length: 14 amino acids. V lost 5 bases, J lost 2 bases, and 11 bases lay in between. CDR3 residues: CASSEQLYTDTQYF. CDR3 DNA: TGTGCCAGCAGCGAACAGCTGTACACAGATACGCAGTATTTT.